The clone carrying this TCR beta chain came up many times. Time point given: newly diagnosed GD, antithyroid drugs for less than 3 months. PBMC-derived RNA was used for the TCR library. Trimming took 4 bases from V and 3 from J; bases not matched to a gene: 12. The CDR3 sequence is 16 residues long. Germline values: CDR1 MNHEY, CDR2 SVGEGT. CDR3 regions were amplified by Arm-PCR using iRepertoire HTBI primers to build TCR beta libraries. Via MiXCR, TCRdb re-called the multiplex PCR reads, giving one row per CDR3 protein. The table records over 500,000 distinct CDR3 sequences, roughly 15% of them present only once. The sample is drawn from a study of regulatory T cells in long-lasting Graves disease. The data also belong to a second study, concerning T cells in Graves' hyperthyroidism and ophthalmopathy.

This clonotype was sampled from a woman aged 25 to 39 with Graves disease. The V gene is TRBV6-2 or TRBV6-3, the J gene TRBJ2-7; 7 bases agree with TRBD2. The input for sequencing was peripheral blood mononuclear cells (PBMCs), taken at new diagnosis, from a patient treated with antithyroid drugs. CDR3 in DNA: TGTGCCAGCAGTTCCTTCGGTGGTCTAGCGGTCTACGAGCAGTACTTC. Amino acids: CASSSFGGLAVYEQYF.